What follows is one T cell receptor (beta chain) and its context. This clonotype was detected many times. Its antigen remains undetermined. No quality values exist for individual bases; no much larger clone is one base distant. The data belong to a study of T cells in Graves' hyperthyroidism and ophthalmopathy (dated by TCRdb to between 2017 and 2020). Describing the broader study: Peripheral blood was collected at initial diagnosis, before any treatment. To identify TCR V-J signatures that set the groups apart, the researchers used a discovery cohort of 90 to 100 patients, made up of 40 to 45 with Graves' ophthalmopathy and some 56 with stable Graves' hyperthyroidism. Whether ophthalmopathy could be predicted prospectively was tested in an independent validation cohort made up of fewer than 20 hyperthyroidism patients plus 17 patients who later progressed to ophthalmopathy. The 100 discovery patients were divided at random into training and test sets in a 7:3 ratio. Thyroid tissue and blood T-cell repertoires from more than five Graves' hyperthyroidism patients were also compared in the study. After blood sampling, hyperthyroidism patients were treated with methimazole at a starting dose of 30 mg daily, and ophthalmopathy patients were treated with high-dose intravenous methylprednisolone. According to the paper, TCR Vbeta CDR3 sequencing was carried out on approximately 140 peripheral blood samples, which came from under 50 ophthalmopathy, some 73 hyperthyroidism and roughly 17 progressor patients.

Stable Graves' hyperthyroidism was defined as the absence of progression to ophthalmopathy over 18 months of follow-up. Hyperthyroidism patients were aged 18 to 65 years and newly diagnosed, with disease duration of less than 2 months. The study excluded patients with uncontrolled infections, other autoimmune diseases, pregnancy or lactation. Clinical symptoms, serum thyroxine and TRAb, thyroid ultrasound, and orbital computed tomography formed the basis for the diagnoses. Ficoll-Paque density gradient centrifugation was used to isolate PBMCs from about 10 ml of fresh peripheral blood. Total RNA was extracted with Trizol reagent, and quality was checked on an Agilent 2100 Bioanalyzer. TCR beta CDR3 regions were amplified from RNA transcripts. A first-round RT-PCR of the TCR CDR3 used the HTBI primer set with the Qiagen OneStep RT-PCR kit. The libraries were constructed in a second round of multiplex PCR and then size-selected and purified. The libraries were sequenced on an Illumina HiSeq2000 using paired-end 100 bp reads. In the source study's methods: SOAPnuke was used to process the raw data, with reads discarded if the reads contained adapters or uncalled bases, had a mean Phred below 15, or lacked an exact constant-primer or identifier match. COPE v1.2.5 was used to merge the high-quality paired reads, and each unique nucleotide sequence was defined as a clonotype. Clonotypes were aligned to IMGT TRBV, TRBD and TRBJ reference segments using MiTCR v1.1. The analysis was restricted to V-J combinations with a frequency above 0.0001, which together covered roughly 99% of the repertoires. A TCS score was defined as the ratio between F50 (clonal expansion) and ExV (chaos), using BLOSUM62-based TCRdist between CDR3 peptides within each V-J. Welch's t-statistics and random forest reduced roughly 540 V-J features to 10 to 15, which were used in a naive Bayes classifier (R e1071). TCRdb reanalyzed the raw reads on its own, using fastp at Q25 for trimming and MiXCR for clone calling, and kept in-frame beta chains. Duplicate CDR3 protein sequences are folded into a single record with the most common DNA and genes. The V and J calls and clone size come from TCRdb's table, not from the authors' own analysis. The sample table holds roughly 630,000 distinct CDR3 sequences, of which approximately 14% were seen once. The ten biggest clones cover roughly 6.6% of the sample.

The germline V gene provides CDR1 MNHEY and CDR2 SVGEGT. Counted from cysteine to phenylalanine, this CDR3 has 15 amino acids. Only CDR3 DNA remains: 45 bases, in frame from the first base. Clipping removes 2 bases from V and 7 bases from J, with 5 as the unmatched junction base count. On the study overall, not on this receptor specifically: In validation, the model predicted progression to ophthalmopathy a median of roughly 6.2 months before onset, with approximately 68% sensitivity and roughly 79% specificity. No statistical method was used to set the sample size in advance, and investigators knew the group allocation. Most expanded thyroid clonotypes (frequency above 0.001) were also found in blood, which suggests that blood repertoires may mirror thyroid immune responses. Ophthalmopathy was separated from stable hyperthyroidism by a 13 V-J signature model, with approximately 90% sensitivity and 81% to 82% specificity obtained in cross-validation and 80%/75% obtained in testing.

The V and J segments used are TRBV6-2 or TRBV6-3 and TRBJ2-5; TRBD2 lines up with 12 middle nucleotides. Sequenced sample: blood. This TCR derives from a woman in her 30s with Graves' hyperthyroidism. The DNA sequence follows: TGTGCCAGCAGTTACCCACTAGCGGGAGGTGCGACCCAGTACTTC. The encoded protein is CASSYPLAGGATQYF.